This TCR beta chain is drawn from a study of shared clonotypes between healthy human individuals. Whole-study results and caveats: The study's rarefaction showed incomplete sorted-subset sequencing despite large depth.

Every subset's genomic DNA went evenly onto several immunoSEQ plates. Methods used by the authors: ImmunoSEQ gave junction-only sequences without quality scores, so filtering differed. Sequenced by immunoSEQ multiplex PCR; TCRdb stores in-frame clones only, minus some. The V and J calls and clone size are taken from that table; D and trimming were inferred from the DNA. The sample lists 2 million to 3 million clones, 93% occurring once. Of note for this clone: Its cognate antigen is unknown.

Per the germline V gene, CDR1 is SGHRS and CDR2 is YFSETQ. V dropped 6 bases and J dropped 3; count of bases not matched to a gene: 12. The CDR3 runs to 15 residues. The sequenced sample was naive CD4+ T cells from PBMCs. Subset: CD45RA+ positively selected. The receptor was derived from a man aged 18 to 30 in good health. Some clones in this sample may be carry-over from other donors' samples. The chain links TRBV5-1 to TRBJ2-7; 7 positions match TRBD2. CDR3 nucleotide sequence: TGCGCCAGCACGAGAGCCGGGACTACAGACTACGAGCAGTACTTC. It yields the protein CASTRAGTTDYEQYF.